One sample yielded the 18 T cell receptor beta chains listed below, sequenced in a study of human T cells and chemical hapten exposure. Sample time point: pre-sensitization, week 0. The treatment was: therapeutic diphenylcyclopropenone sensitization with weekly scalp DPC. Each CDR3 protein gets one entry after TCRdb re-called the RACE reads with MiXCR. The table lists some 250,000 distinct CDR3 sequences, approximately 7.5% of them singletons. The material sequenced was whole blood, taken in connection with sensitization to the hapten diphenylcyclopropenone (DPC). The source is a man between 18 and 29 years old with alopecia areata. Some clones in this sample may be carry-over from other donors' samples.

V usage is TRBV3-1 and J usage is TRBJ1-1; D perhaps matches TRBD1 (5 bases). Trimming took 6 bases from V and 4 from J, leaving 15 bases between them. This CDR3 has 14 residues. The V gene's germline CDR1 is LGHDT and CDR2 YNNKEL (reference sequence). The CDR3 sequence is CASRLTAGGTEAFF. The CDR3 nucleotides are TGTGCCAGCAGGCTTACCGCTGGGGGCACTGAAGCTTTCTTT.

This clonotype was observed a few times. The chain uses TRBV20-1 and TRBJ2-1, with D perhaps TRBD1 or TRBD2 (5 bases each). Germline CDR1 is DFQATT and CDR2 is SNEGSKA (reference sequence). The V end was cut by 6 bases, the J end by 3 bases, with 15 bases between. The CDR3 contains 14 residues. CDR3: CSALSGRNYNEQFF. CDR3 DNA: TGCAGTGCCCTTTCGGGACGGAACTACAATGAGCAGTTCTTC.

V is TRBV9 and J is TRBJ2-7, with TRBD2 identical over 7 bases. Per germline, CDR1 SGDLS and CDR2 YYNGEE. Losses at the gene ends were 0 bases for V and 5 bases for J; bases not matched to a gene: 8. The length of the CDR3 is 15 residues. The CDR3 DNA reads as TGTGCCAGCAGCGTAGGTTTAGGGAGGGTCGACGAGCAGTACTTC. Translating it yields CASSVGLGRVDEQYF.

This clonotype was seen repeatedly, ten times or more. This chain connects TRBV29-1 to TRBJ2-2; either TRBD1 or TRBD2 may supply D (5 bases each). The length of the CDR3 is 14 residues. V gave up 3 bases and J gave up 4 bases, with 12 bases separating them. From germline, CDR1 is SQVTM and CDR2 ANQGSEA. CDR3 in amino acids: CSVDGGRSTGELFF. The CDR3 nucleotides are TGCAGCGTTGATGGGGGTCGGTCCACCGGGGAGCTGTTTTTT.

This clonotype was seen a handful of times. The chain has TRBV29-1 and TRBJ2-3; a weak D match, TRBD2 (5 bases). V dropped 4 bases and J dropped 5 bases, with 16 bases sitting between them. The CDR3 covers 14 residues. Germline V lookup: CDR1 SQVTM, CDR2 ANQGSEA. This chain's CDR3 is CSVVGIRGEDTQYF. CDR3 DNA sequence: TGCAGCGTTGTAGGGATACGGGGAGAAGATACGCAGTATTTT.

The chain joins TRBV27 to TRBJ2-7; D ambiguous. Looked up from germline, CDR1 is MNHEY and CDR2 is SMNVEV (reference sequence). V lost 5 bases and J 3 bases, leaving 17 bases between the germline ends. This CDR3 spans 15 amino acids. Here the CDR3 DNA reads TGTGCCAGCAGTCCAGGATTCCACAGCAACTACGAGCAGTACGTC. Residues: CASSPGFHSNYEQYV.

The rearrangement uses TRBV11-2 and TRBJ1-1, with D possibly being TRBD1 (5 bases). Between the trimmed V and J ends, which lost 6 bases and 0 bases, there was a span of 8 bases. This CDR3 has 13 amino acids. Germline V gene data show CDR1 as SGHAT and CDR2 as FQNNGV. The CDR3: CASRPDMNTEAFF. Here the CDR3 DNA reads TGTGCCAGCAGACCGGACATGAACACTGAAGCTTTCTTT.

CDR3 residues: CASSPSSTGRNSPLHF. CDR3 DNA: TGTGCCAGCTCACCAAGTAGTACAGGGAGGAATTCACCCCTCCACTTT. J is TRBJ1-6 and V is TRBV18; perhaps TRBD1 as D (6 bases). The CDR3 runs to 16 residues. Germline loops: CDR1 KGHSH, CDR2 LQKENI. V lost 2 bases and J 7 bases, leaving 15 bases between the germline ends.

The J gene is TRBJ2-5, the V gene TRBV5-1; the D gene is possibly TRBD2 (5 bases). CDR1 and CDR2 (germline): SGHRS, YFSETQ. CDR3 length: 15 amino acids. The ends were cut back, 0 bases at V and 5 bases at J, with 14 bases in the middle. The CDR3 nucleotides are TGCGCCAGCAGCTTGGCTCGGGGAAGAGGGGAGACCCAGTACTTC. It encodes CASSLARGRGETQYF. Together with reference TRBV5-1 and TRBJ2-5, the CDR3 gives the full variable domain: KAGVTQTPRYLIKTRGQQVTLSCSPISGHRSVSWYQQTPGQGLQFLFEYFSETQRNKGNFPGRFSGRQFSNSRSEMNVSTLELGDSALYLCASSLARGRGETQYFGPGTRLLVL.

This clonotype was recorded many times. This sequence joins TRBV4-3 and TRBJ1-6; D might be TRBD1 (5 bases). Trimming stripped 3 bases from V and 1 base from J, with 7 bases between. Germline lookup yields CDR1 LGHNA and CDR2 YSLEER. This CDR3 is built from 15 residues. The CDR3 coding sequence is TGCGCCAGCAGCCAGGGGGTGTCCTATAATTCACCCCTCCACTTT. Amino acid sequence: CASSQGVSYNSPLHF.

This clonotype was seen a handful of times. The rearrangement uses TRBV28 and TRBJ2-1; 7 bases align to TRBD1. V was clipped by 3 bases and J by 15 bases; unmatched bases: 5. The CDR3 length is 11 residues. Germline V gene sequence: CDR1 MDHEN, CDR2 SYDVKM. DNA of the CDR3: TGTGCCAGCAGTTTGACAGGGCTGATGTTCTTC. The encoded protein is CASSLTGLMFF.

This chain joins TRBV27 and TRBJ1-1; 7 bases are shared with TRBD1. Per germline, CDR1 MNHEY and CDR2 SMNVEV (reference sequence). V was pared by 5 bases and J by 8 bases, with 17 bases of the junction left unmatched. The CDR3 contains 16 residues. The CDR3 DNA follows: TGTGCCAGCAGTAGAGACAGGGAACATTTCAGACCCGAAGCTTTCTTT. It codes for CASSRDREHFRPEAFF.

This clonotype was recorded a few times. The chain carries TRBV29-1 and TRBJ1-2; D is unresolved. Trimming removed 0 bases at V and 2 bases at J, with 13 bases between. The germline V gene encodes CDR1 SQVTM and CDR2 ANQGSEA. The CDR3 contains 15 residues. This CDR3 is CSVEEGAGRNYGYTF. In DNA, the CDR3 is TGCAGCGTTGAAGAAGGAGCGGGCCGAAACTATGGCTACACCTTC.

This chain links TRBV18 with TRBJ1-4; TRBD1 matches at 8 bases. The CDR3 length is 13 residues. J was trimmed by 7 bases and V by 8 bases; bases with no gene match: 6. Germline lookup yields CDR1 KGHSH and CDR2 LQKENI. The DNA of the CDR3 is TGTGCCAGCGCAGGGGGCGTCGGTGAAAAACTGTTTTTT. Its protein product is CASAGGVGEKLFF.

This clonotype showed up many times. This chain uses TRBV25-1 with TRBJ1-6; D call uncertain. CDR1 is MGHDK, CDR2 SYGVNS, per germline. V lost 0 bases and J lost 15, with 15 bases in between. There are 14 residues in the CDR3. CDR3 DNA sequence: TGTGCCAGCAGTGAATATACGCGCTCGGCCGACCTCCACTTT. Translation gives CASSEYTRSADLHF.

For this clonotype: A read error may be the cause here, since a much bigger clone is one base away. Since the CDR3 does not end with the conserved phenylalanine or tryptophan, this likely comes from a read error. The genes are TRBV5-1 and TRBJ1-4; D remains unclear. Germline CDR1 SGHRS, CDR2 YFSETQ. This CDR3 comprises 15 residues. V was cut by 4 bases and J by 0 bases, with 10 bases left in between. The CDR3 DNA reads TGCGCCAGCAGCCTTAGGGCCGCAACTAATGAAAAACTGTTTTTA. Its protein is CASSLRAATNEKLFL.

This clonotype was detected only a few times. A read error may account for a junction end that differs from germline. This rearrangement joins TRBV25-1 to TRBJ2-7; D is possibly TRBD2 (6 bases). Germline V CDR1 and CDR2: MGHDK, SYGVNS. This CDR3 contains 13 residues. The CDR3 DNA reads TGTGCCAGCAGCCGCGGGGACGCCCTAAAAATACAATTC. Translation: CASSRGDALKIQF.

The chain couples TRBV7-9 to TRBJ2-7; 7 positions agree with TRBD1. V was pared by 2 bases and J by 2 bases, with 24 bases of the junction left unmatched. The CDR3 runs 21 residues. Germline V gives CDR1 SEHNR, CDR2 FQNEAQ (reference sequence). CDR3 coding DNA: TGTGCCAGCAGCTTATCGTATAAGGGACAGTTGATGCCTACCCTCACCTACGAGCAGTACTTC. Translated, it gives CASSLSYKGQLMPTLTYEQYF.